Listed below are T cell receptor beta chains from one sample, sequenced in a study of T cells in severe cutaneous drug reactions. TCRdb reprocessed the multiplex PCR reads and reports one entry per CDR3 protein, with no DNA. This sample's table reports approximately 20,000 distinct CDR3 sequences. Sequencing was performed on PBMCs. These receptors all come from a human donor with toxic epidermal necrolysis, a severe cutaneous drug reaction. Both conserved end residues are part of each CDR3. The size of a clone is reported for some rows only, either as once, few or many, or as a class for expanded clones.

v_gene	abundance	j_gene	CDR3aa
TRBV5-1	-	TRBJ2-5	CASLRTSGLQETQYF
TRBV6-5	medium-sized	TRBJ2-7	CATRQGTYEQYF
TRBV12-3/TRBV12-4	-	TRBJ1-5	CASSSLRQGTGPQHF
TRBV9	medium-sized	TRBJ2-7	CASSVASGTNYEQYF
TRBV4-3	-	TRBJ2-1	CASSQDRPNEQFF
TRBV6-6	-	TRBJ1-6	CASSQGPNSPLHF
TRBV9	medium-sized	TRBJ1-1	CASSAQGGFGNTEAFF
TRBV11-2	-	TRBJ1-1	CASSARQGRFSVTEAFF
TRBV27	-	TRBJ2-7	CASGTDENTEVYEQYF
TRBV24-1	-	TRBJ2-3	CATSDFRETGFDTQYF
TRBV4-2	-	TRBJ1-4	CASSHSGQKDEKLFF
TRBV2	medium-sized	TRBJ1-2	CAIKGIWGNYGYTF
TRBV2	-	TRBJ1-5	CASSDRQVSNQPQHF
TRBV13	-	TRBJ2-1	CASSSQDSPYNEQFF
TRBV19	-	TRBJ2-1	CASSIGAPSGNHYNEQFF
TRBV4-2	-	TRBJ2-7	CASSQSLGQGAYEQYF
TRBV29-1	-	TRBJ2-2	CSATSQENTGELFF
TRBV10-3	-	TRBJ2-1	CAISESGRGSNEQFF
TRBV7-6	-	TRBJ2-3	CASSTRTSGLSTDTQYF
TRBV4-1	-	TRBJ2-1	CASKPPGAGNEQFF
TRBV2	-	TRBJ2-1	CASTHSLSSYNEQFF
TRBV20-1	-	TRBJ2-7	CSARARLAGDYEQYF
TRBV12-3/TRBV12-4	-	TRBJ2-3	CASRLGQGLRAGRTDMQYF
TRBV2	-	TRBJ2-7	CASSDNSIYEQYF
TRBV28	-	TRBJ1-2	CASRPLTGTGLMYGYTF
TRBV2	medium-sized	TRBJ2-1	CEYGDSYNEQFF